These 9 T cell receptor beta chains came from one sample sequenced in a study of blood T cell repertoires in COVID-19. The repertoire was sequenced with immunoSEQ multiplex PCR; TCRdb's copy has only in-frame clones and lacks some. This sample carries about 180,000 clones, around 85% of them seen once, and the ten largest clones take around 6.2%. What was sequenced was PBMCs or T cells enriched from blood (not recorded which). These receptors all come from a man aged 40-55 years who had recovered from COVID-19.

DNA for the CDR3: TGTGCCAGCAGTAAGGGACAGGGCACGGCGGAAGCTTTCTTT. Protein: CASSKGQGTAEAFF. This sequence joins TRBV6-5 and TRBJ1-1, with 9 bases identical to TRBD1. The CDR3 consists of 14 residues. Germline V gene lookup returns CDR1 MNHEY and CDR2 SVGAGI. The junction had 9 bases not matched to a gene; V was cut back by 5 bases and J by 8 bases.

This chain joins TRBV24-1 and TRBJ2-3; D unresolved. The germline V and J ends were trimmed by 0 bases and 3 bases, with 12 bases remaining between them. There are 16 residues in the CDR3. CDR1 and CDR2 from the germline V gene are KGHDR and SFDVKD. The chain's CDR3 is CATSDLGEQLTDTQYF. The CDR3 DNA reads as TGTGCCACCAGTGATTTGGGTGAACAGCTGACAGATACGCAGTATTTT.

This chain connects TRBV5-1 to TRBJ1-2; 7 nucleotides align to TRBD1. V was pared by 4 bases and J by 8 bases, with 5 bases of the junction left unmatched. Germline loops: CDR1 SGHRS, CDR2 YFSETQ. The CDR3 sequence is 12 residues long. The CDR3 DNA follows: TGCGCCAGCAGCCCCGGGACAGACGGCTACACCTTC. Protein: CASSPGTDGYTF.

The chain combines TRBV5-6 with TRBJ2-7; D remains ambiguous. Germline CDR1 and CDR2: SGHDT and YYEEEE. The CDR3 consists of 12 residues. V gave up 2 bases and J gave up 3 bases, with 6 bases separating them. The CDR3 DNA sequence: TGTGCCAGCAGCTTATCCAGCTACGAGCAGTACTTC. This sequence encodes CASSLSSYEQYF. Full variable domain (remainder filled in from reference TRBV5-6 and TRBJ2-7): DAGVTQSPTHLIKTRGQQVTLRCSPKSGHDTVSWYQQALGQGPQFIFQYYEEEERQRGNFPDRFSGHQFPNYSSELNVNALLLGDSALYLCASSLSSYEQYFGPGTRLTVT.

The chain combines TRBV30 with TRBJ1-4; D call uncertain. The V gene lost 1 base and the J gene lost 8 bases, with 8 bases spanning the gap. The CDR3 spans 12 residues. Looked up from germline, CDR1 is GTSNPN and CDR2 is SVGIG (reference sequence). For the CDR3, the DNA is TGTGCCTGGAGTGCTGTGAGCGAAAAACTGTTTTTT. It encodes CAWSAVSEKLFF.

The chain recombines TRBV30 with TRBJ2-7, with a tentative D call TRBD1 (5 bases). The CDR3 has 12 amino acids. Between the trimmed V and J ends, which lost 8 bases and 0 bases, there was a span of 11 bases. Germline V gene sequence: CDR1 GTSNPN, CDR2 SVGIG (reference sequence). CDR3 DNA sequence: TGTGCCGGTCAACAGGTCTCCTACGAGCAGTACTTC. This encodes CAGQQVSYEQYF.

The rearrangement links TRBV7-9 to TRBJ2-2, with D perhaps TRBD1 (5 bases). CDR1 is SEHNR, CDR2 FQNEAQ, per germline (reference sequence). CDR3 length: 15 residues. V was trimmed by 5 bases and J by 7 bases, leaving 17 bases between them. CDR3 nucleotide sequence: TGTGCCAGCAGCCATTTACAGGCACGCGGCGGGGAGCTGTTTTTT. Its translation: CASSHLQARGGELFF.

The V gene is TRBV6-1, the J gene TRBJ1-1; the D gene is possibly TRBD1 (5 bases). The germline gives CDR1 MNHNS, CDR2 SASEGT. The CDR3 extends over 16 amino acids. V gave up 0 bases and J gave up 4 bases, with 15 bases separating them. DNA for the CDR3: TGTGCCAGCAGTGAAGCCTTCAGGCAGGGCGTCACTGAAGCTTTCTTT. Translating gives CASSEAFRQGVTEAFF.

The chain employs TRBV5-1 and TRBJ2-1, with D maybe TRBD1 (5 bases). The CDR3 length is 14 residues. Germline values: CDR1 SGHRS, CDR2 YFSETQ. V lost 0 bases and J lost 7, with 11 bases in between. The CDR3 is CASSLVDTQNEQFF. CDR3 nucleotide sequence: TGCGCCAGCAGCTTGGTGGACACCCAGAATGAGCAGTTCTTC.